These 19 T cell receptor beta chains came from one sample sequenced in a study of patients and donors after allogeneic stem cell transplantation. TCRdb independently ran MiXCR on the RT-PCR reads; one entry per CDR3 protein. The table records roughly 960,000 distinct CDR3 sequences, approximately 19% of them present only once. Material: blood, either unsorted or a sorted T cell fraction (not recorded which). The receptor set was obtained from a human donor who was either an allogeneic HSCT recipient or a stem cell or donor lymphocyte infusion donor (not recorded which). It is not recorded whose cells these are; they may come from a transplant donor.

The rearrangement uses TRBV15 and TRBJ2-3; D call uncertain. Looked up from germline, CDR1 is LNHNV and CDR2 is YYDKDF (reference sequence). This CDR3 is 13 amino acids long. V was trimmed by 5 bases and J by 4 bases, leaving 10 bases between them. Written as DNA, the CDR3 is TGTGCCACCAGCTCAGGACGGCCAGATACGCAGTATTTT. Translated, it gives CATSSGRPDTQYF.

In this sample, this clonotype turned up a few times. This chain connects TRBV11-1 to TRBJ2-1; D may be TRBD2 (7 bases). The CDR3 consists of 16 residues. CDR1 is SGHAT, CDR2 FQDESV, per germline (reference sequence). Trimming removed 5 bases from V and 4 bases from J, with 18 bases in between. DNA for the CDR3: TGTGCCAGCAGCCCCCAGGCGGGGGCGAGGTACAATGAGCAGTTCTTC. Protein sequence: CASSPQAGARYNEQFF.

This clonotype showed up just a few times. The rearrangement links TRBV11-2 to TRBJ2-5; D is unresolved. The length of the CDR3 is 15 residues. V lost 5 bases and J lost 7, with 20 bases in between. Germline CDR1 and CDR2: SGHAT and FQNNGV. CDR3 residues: CASSRSTGPGGTQYF. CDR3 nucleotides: TGTGCCAGCAGCCGGTCGACTGGGCCGGGCGGGACCCAGTACTTC.

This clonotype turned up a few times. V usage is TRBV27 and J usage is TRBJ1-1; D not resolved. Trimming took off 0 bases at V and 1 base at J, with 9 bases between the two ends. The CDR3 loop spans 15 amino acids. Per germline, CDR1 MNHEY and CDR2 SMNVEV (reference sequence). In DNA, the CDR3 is TGTGCCAGCAGTTTATCGGAGACGTGGAACACTGAAGCTTTCTTT. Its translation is CASSLSETWNTEAFF.

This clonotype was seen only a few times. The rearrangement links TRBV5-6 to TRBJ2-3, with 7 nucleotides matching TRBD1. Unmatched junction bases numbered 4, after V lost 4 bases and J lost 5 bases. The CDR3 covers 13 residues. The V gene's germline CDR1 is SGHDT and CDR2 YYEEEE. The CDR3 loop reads CASSPTGEDTQYF. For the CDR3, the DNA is TGTGCCAGCAGCCCTACAGGGGAAGATACGCAGTATTTT.

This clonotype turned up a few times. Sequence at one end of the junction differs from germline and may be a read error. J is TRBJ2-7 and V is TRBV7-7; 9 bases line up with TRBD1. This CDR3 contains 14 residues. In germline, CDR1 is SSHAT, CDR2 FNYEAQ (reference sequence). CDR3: CASSYRQGGYEQYF. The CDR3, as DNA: TGTGCTAGCAGCTACCGACAGGGGGGCTACGAGCAGTACTTC. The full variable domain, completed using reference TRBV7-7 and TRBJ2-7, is GAGVSQSPRYKVTKRGQDVTLRCDPISSHATLYWYQQALGQGPEFLTYFNYEAQPDKSGLPSDRFSAERPEGSISTLTIQRTEQRDSAMYRCASSYRQGGYEQYFGPGTRLTVT.

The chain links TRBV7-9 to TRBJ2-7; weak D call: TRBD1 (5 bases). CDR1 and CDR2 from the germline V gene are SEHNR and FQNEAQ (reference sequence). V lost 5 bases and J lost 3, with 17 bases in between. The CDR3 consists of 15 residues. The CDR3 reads CASSQRGRANYEQYF. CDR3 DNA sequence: TGTGCCAGCAGCCAAAGGGGCAGGGCGAACTACGAGCAGTACTTC.

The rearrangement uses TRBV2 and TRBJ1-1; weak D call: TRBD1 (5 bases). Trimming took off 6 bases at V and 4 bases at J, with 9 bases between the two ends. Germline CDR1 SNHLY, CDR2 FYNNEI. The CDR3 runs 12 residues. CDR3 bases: TGTGCCAGCAGCGCAGGGAGCACTGAAGCTTTCTTT. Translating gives CASSAGSTEAFF.

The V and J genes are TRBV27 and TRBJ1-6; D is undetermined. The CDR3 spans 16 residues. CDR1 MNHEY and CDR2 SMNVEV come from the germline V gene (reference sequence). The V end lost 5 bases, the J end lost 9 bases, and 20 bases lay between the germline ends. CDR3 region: CASSVGLWASASPLHF. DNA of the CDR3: TGTGCCAGCAGTGTCGGACTGTGGGCTTCGGCTTCACCCCTCCACTTT.

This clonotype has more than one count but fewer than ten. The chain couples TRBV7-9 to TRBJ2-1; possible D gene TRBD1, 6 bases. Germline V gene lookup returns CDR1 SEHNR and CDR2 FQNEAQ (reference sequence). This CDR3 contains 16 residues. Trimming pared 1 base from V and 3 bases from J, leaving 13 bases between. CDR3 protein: CASSLGGLVDYNEQFF. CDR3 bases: TGTGCCAGCAGCTTAGGGGGGCTGGTTGACTACAATGAGCAGTTCTTC.

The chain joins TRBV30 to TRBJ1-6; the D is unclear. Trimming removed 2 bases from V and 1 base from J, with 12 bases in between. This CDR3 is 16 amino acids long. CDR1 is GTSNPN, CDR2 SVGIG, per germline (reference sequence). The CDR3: CAWSRVGRSYNSPLHF. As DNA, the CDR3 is TGTGCCTGGAGTCGGGTCGGGAGGTCCTATAATTCACCCCTCCACTTT.

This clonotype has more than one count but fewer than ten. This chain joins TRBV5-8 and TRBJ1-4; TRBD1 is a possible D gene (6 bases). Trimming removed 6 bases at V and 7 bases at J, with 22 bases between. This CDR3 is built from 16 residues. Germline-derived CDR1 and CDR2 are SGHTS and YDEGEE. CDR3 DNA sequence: TGTGCCAGCACCGAGATTATAGGGGGTCGGGGTGAAAAACTGTTTTTT. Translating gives CASTEIIGGRGEKLFF.

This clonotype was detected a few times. The CDR3 is CSARGGQYTDTQYF. CDR3 bases: TGCAGTGCTAGGGGGGGCCAGTACACAGATACGCAGTATTTT. The gene calls are TRBV20-1 and TRBJ2-3; D could derive from TRBD1 or TRBD2 (6 bases each). The length of the CDR3 is 14 residues. V lost 3 bases, J lost 2 bases, and 12 bases lay in between. In germline, CDR1 is DFQATT, CDR2 SNEGSKA (reference sequence).

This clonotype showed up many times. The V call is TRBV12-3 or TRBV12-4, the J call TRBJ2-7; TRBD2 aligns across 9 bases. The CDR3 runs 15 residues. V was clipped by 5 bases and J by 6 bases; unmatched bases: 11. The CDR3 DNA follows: TGTGCCAGCAGTCTTGCCCAGTGGGGACTAGCCGAGCAGTACTTC. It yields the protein CASSLAQWGLAEQYF.

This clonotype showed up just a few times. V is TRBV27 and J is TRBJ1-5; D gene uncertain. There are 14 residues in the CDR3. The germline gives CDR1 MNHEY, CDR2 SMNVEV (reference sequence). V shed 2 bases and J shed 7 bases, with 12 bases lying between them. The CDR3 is CASSLARESQPQHF. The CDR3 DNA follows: TGTGCCAGCAGTTTAGCCAGAGAGAGCCAGCCCCAGCATTTT.

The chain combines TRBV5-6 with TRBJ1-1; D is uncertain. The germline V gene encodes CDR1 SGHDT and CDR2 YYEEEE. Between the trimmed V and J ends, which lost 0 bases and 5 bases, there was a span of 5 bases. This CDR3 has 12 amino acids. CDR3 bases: TGTGCCAGCAGCTTGGCTGAAACTGAAGCTTTCTTT. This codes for CASSLAETEAFF.

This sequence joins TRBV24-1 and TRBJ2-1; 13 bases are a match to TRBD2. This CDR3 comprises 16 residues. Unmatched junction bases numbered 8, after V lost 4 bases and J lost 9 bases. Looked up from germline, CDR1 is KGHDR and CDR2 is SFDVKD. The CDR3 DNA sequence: TGTGCCACCAGTGACCAAACTAGCGGGAGGGCCCTTGAGCAGTTCTTC. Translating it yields CATSDQTSGRALEQFF.

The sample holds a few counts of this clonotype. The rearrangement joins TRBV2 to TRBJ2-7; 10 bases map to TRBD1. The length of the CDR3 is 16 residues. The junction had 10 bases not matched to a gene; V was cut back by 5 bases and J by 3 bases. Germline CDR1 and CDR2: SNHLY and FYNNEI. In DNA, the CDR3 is TGTGCCAGCAGTATGGTCCCGGGACAGGGGAGCTACGAGCAGTACTTC. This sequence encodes CASSMVPGQGSYEQYF.

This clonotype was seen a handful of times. The CDR3, as DNA: TGTGCCAGCAGCTTGGACATACCCTCTGGGGCCAACGTCCTGACTTTC. Amino acids: CASSLDIPSGANVLTF. V and J are TRBV5-6 and TRBJ2-6; the D is unclear. CDR3 length: 16 amino acids. Trimming took off 0 bases at V and 0 bases at J, with 7 bases between the two ends. Germline assignment: CDR1 SGHDT and CDR2 YYEEEE.